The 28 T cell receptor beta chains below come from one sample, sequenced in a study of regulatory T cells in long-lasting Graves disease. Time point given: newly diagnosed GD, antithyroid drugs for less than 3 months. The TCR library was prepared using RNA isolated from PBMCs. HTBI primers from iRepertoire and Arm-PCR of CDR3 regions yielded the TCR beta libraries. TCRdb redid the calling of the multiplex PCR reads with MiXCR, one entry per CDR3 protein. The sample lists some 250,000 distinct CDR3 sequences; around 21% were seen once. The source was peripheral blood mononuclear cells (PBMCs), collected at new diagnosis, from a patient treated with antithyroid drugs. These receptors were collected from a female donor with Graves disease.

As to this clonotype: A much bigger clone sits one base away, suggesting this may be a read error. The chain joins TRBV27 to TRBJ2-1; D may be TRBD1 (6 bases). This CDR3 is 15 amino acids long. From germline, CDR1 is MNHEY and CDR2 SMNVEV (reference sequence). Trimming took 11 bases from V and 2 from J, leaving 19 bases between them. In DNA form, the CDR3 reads TGTGCCGGCTCAAATGGGGGCACAACCTACAATGAGCAGTTCTTC. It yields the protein CAGSNGGTTYNEQFF.

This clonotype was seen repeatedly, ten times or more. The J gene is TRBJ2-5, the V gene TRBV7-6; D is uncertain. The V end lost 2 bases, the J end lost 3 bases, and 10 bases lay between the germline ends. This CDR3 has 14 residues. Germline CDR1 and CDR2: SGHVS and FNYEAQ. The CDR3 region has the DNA TGTGCCAGCAGCTTACCTGGGGTAGAAGAGACCCAGTACTTC. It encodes CASSLPGVEETQYF.

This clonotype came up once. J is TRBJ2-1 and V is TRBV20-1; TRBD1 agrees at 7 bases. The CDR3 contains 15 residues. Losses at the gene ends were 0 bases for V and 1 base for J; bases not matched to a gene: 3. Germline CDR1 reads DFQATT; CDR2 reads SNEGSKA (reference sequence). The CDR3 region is CSARDSGGSYNEQFF. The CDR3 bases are TGCAGTGCTAGAGATTCAGGGGGATCCTACAATGAGCAGTTCTTC.

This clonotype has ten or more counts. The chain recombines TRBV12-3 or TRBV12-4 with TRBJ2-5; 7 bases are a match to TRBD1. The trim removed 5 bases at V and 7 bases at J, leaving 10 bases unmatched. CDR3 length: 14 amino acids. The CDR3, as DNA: TGTGCCAGCAGTGGACTCCGGGACAGTACGACCCAGTACTTC. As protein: CASSGLRDSTTQYF.

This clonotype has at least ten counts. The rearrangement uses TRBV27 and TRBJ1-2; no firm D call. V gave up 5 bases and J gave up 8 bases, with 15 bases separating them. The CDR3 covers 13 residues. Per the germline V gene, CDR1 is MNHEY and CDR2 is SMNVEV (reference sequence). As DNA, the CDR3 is TGTGCCAGCAGTCCAGAACGAGCGGGAGGCTACACCTTC. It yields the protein CASSPERAGGYTF.

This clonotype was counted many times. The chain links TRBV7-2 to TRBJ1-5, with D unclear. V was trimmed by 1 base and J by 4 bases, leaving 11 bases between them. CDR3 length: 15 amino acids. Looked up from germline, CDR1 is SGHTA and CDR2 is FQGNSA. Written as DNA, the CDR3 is TGTGCCAGCAGCTTAGTAGTAGCGGGGAATCAGCCCCAGCATTTT. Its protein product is CASSLVVAGNQPQHF. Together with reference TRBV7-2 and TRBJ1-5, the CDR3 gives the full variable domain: GAGVSQSPSNKVTEKGKDVELRCDPISGHTALYWYRQSLGQGLEFLIYFQGNSAPDKSGLPSDRFSAERTGGSVSTLTIQRTQQEDSAVYLCASSLVVAGNQPQHFGDGTRLSIL.

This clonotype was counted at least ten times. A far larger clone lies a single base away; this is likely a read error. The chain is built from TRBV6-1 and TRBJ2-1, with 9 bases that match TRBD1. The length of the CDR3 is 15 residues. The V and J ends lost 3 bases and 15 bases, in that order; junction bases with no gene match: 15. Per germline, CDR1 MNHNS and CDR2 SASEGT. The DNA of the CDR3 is TGTGCCAGCAGTGACGCGGACAGGGGCGCCGATACCATGTTCTTC. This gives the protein CASSDADRGADTMFF.

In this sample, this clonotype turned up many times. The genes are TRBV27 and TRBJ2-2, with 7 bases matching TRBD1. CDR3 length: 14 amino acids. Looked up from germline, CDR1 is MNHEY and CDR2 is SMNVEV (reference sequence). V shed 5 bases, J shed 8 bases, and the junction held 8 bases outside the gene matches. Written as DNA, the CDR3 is TGTGCCAGCAGTCCCACATGGACAGGAGGGGAGCTGTTTTTT. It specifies CASSPTWTGGELFF.

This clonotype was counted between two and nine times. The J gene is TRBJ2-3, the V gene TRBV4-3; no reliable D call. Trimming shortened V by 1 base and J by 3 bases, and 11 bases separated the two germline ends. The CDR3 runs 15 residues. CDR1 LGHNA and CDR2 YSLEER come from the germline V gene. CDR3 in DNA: TGCGCCAGCAGCCAAGTGTTTCGACCTACAGATACGCAGTATTTT. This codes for CASSQVFRPTDTQYF.

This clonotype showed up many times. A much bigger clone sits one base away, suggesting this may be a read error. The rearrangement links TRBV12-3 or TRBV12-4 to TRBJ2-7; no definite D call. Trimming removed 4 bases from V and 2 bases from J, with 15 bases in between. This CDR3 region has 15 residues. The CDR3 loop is CASSYDYAPAYEQYF. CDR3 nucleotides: TGTGCCAGCAGTTACGATTACGCTCCCGCCTACGAGCAGTACTTC.

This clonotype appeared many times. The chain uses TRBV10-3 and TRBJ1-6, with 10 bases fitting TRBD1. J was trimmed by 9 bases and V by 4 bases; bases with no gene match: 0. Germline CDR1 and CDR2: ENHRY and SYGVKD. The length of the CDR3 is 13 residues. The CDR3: CAISGDRGSPLHF. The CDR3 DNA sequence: TGTGCCATCAGTGGGGACAGGGGTTCACCCCTCCACTTT.

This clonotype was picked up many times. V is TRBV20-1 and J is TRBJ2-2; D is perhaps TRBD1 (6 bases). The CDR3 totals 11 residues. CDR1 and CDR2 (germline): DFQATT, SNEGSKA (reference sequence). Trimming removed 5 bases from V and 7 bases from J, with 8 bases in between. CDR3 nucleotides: TGCAGTGCTCAGGACAGCGGGGAGCTGTTTTTT. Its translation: CSAQDSGELFF.

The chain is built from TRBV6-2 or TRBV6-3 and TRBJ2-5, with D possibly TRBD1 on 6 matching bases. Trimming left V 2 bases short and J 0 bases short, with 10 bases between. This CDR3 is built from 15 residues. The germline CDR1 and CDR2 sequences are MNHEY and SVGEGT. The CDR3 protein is CASSYLGGNQETQYF. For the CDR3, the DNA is TGTGCCAGCAGTTACCTTGGGGGCAACCAAGAGACCCAGTACTTC.

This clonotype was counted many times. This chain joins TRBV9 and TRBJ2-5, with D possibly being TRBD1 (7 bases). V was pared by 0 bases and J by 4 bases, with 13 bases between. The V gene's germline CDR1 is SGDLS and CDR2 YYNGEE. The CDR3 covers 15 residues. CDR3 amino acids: CASSVGAGGPETQYF. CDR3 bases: TGTGCCAGCAGCGTAGGTGCAGGGGGGCCAGAGACCCAGTACTTC.

Written as DNA, the CDR3 is TGTGCCAGCAGCATCGGGACAGGGCATGAAAAACTGTTTTTT. This gives the protein CASSIGTGHEKLFF. This chain joins TRBV7-9 and TRBJ1-4, with TRBD1 matching 9 bases. After removal of 5 bases from V and 6 bases from J, the junction contained 4 bases not matched to a gene. Germline CDR1 is SEHNR and CDR2 is FQNEAQ (reference sequence). There are 14 residues in the CDR3.

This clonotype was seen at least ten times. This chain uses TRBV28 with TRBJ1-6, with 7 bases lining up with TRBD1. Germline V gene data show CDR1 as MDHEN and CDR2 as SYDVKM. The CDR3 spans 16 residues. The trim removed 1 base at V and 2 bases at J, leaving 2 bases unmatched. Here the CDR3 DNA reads TGTGCCAGCAGTTTATCCCAGGGGGCCTATAATTCACCCCTCCACTTT. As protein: CASSLSQGAYNSPLHF.

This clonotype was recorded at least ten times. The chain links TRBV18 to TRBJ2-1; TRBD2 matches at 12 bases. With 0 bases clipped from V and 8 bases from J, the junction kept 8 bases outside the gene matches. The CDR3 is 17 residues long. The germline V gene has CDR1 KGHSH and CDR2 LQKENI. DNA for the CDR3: TGTGCCAGCTCACCACCGCGGCTAGCGGGGGGGCCGTATGAGCAGTTCTTC. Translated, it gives CASSPPRLAGGPYEQFF.

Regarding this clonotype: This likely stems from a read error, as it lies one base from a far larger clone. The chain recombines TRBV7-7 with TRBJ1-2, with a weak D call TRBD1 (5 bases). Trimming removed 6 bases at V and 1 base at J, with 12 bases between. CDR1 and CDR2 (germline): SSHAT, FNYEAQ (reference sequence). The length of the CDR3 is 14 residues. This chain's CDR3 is CASREDTLNYGYTF. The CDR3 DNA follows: TGTGCCAGCAGAGAGGACACTCTTAACTATGGCTACACCTTC.

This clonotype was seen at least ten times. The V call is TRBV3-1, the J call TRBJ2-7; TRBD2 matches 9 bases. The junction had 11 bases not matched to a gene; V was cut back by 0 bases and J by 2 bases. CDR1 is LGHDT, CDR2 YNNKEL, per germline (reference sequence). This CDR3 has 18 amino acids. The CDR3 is CASSQDLGGGRATYEQYF. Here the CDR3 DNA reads TGTGCCAGCAGCCAAGATCTAGGCGGCGGGAGGGCCACCTACGAGCAGTACTTC.

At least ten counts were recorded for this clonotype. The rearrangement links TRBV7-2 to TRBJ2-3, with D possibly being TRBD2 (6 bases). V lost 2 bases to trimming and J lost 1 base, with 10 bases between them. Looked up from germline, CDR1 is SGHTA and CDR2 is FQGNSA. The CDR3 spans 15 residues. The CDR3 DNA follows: TGTGCCAGCAGCTTAATAGCGGAGGGCACAGATACGCAGTATTTT. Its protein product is CASSLIAEGTDTQYF. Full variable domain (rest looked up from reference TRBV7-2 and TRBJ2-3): GAGVSQSPSNKVTEKGKDVELRCDPISGHTALYWYRQSLGQGLEFLIYFQGNSAPDKSGLPSDRFSAERTGGSVSTLTIQRTQQEDSAVYLCASSLIAEGTDTQYFGPGTRLTVL.

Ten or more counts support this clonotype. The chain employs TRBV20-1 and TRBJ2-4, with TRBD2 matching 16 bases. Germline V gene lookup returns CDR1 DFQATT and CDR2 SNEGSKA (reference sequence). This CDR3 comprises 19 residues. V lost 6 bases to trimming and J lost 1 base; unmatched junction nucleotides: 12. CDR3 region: CSAGRGLAGGNRAKNIQYF. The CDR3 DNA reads TGCAGTGCCGGCCGGGGACTAGCGGGAGGGAATAGGGCCAAAAACATTCAGTACTTC.

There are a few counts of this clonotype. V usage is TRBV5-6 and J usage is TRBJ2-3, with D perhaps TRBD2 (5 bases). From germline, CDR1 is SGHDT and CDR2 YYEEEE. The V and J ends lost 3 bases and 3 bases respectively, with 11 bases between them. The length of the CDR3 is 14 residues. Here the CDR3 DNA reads TGTGCCAGCAGCTCATATACTAGAACAGATACGCAGTATTTT. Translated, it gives CASSSYTRTDTQYF.

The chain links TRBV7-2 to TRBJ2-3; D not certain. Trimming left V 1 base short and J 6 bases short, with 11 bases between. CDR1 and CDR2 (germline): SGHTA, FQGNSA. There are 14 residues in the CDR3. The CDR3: CASSLGLDSDTQYF. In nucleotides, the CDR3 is TGTGCCAGCAGCTTAGGGCTAGATTCCGATACGCAGTATTTT.

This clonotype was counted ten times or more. The CDR3 coding sequence is TGTGCCTGGAGTGTCGGATCGGCGGGAGTCTCTGAGCAGTTCTTC. Amino acid sequence: CAWSVGSAGVSEQFF. The V call is TRBV30, the J call TRBJ2-1, with TRBD2 matching 7 bases. The CDR3 spans 15 residues. The trim removed 0 bases at V and 9 bases at J, leaving 11 bases unmatched. Germline loops: CDR1 GTSNPN, CDR2 SVGIG (reference sequence).

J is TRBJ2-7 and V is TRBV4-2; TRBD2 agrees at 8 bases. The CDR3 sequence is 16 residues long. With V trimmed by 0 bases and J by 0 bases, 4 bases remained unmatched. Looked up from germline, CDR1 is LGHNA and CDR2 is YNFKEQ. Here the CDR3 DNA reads TGTGCCAGCAGCCAAGAGGGCGGGGGGAACTCCTACGAGCAGTACTTC. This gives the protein CASSQEGGGNSYEQYF.

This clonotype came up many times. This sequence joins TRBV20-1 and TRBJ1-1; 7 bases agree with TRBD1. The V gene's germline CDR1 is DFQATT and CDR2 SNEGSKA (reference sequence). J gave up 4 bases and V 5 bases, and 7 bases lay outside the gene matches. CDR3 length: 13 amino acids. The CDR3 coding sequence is TGCAGTGCTGAAGGGACAGTGAGCACTGAAGCTTTCTTT. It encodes CSAEGTVSTEAFF.

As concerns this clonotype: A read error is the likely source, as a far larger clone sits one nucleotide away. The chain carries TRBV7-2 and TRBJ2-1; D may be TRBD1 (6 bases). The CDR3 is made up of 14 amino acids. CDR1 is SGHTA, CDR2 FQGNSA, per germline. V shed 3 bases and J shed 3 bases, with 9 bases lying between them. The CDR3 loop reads CASSFKDSYNEQFF. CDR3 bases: TGTGCCAGCAGCTTCAAGGACAGCTACAATGAGCAGTTCTTC.

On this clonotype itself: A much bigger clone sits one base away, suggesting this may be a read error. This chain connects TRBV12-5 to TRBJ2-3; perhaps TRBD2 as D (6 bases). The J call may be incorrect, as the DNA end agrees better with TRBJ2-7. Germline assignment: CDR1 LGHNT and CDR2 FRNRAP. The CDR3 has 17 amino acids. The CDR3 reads CASGLNFWSSDSYEQYF. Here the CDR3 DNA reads TGTGCTAGTGGTTTGAATTTTTGGTCTAGCGACTCCTACGAGCAGTACTTC.